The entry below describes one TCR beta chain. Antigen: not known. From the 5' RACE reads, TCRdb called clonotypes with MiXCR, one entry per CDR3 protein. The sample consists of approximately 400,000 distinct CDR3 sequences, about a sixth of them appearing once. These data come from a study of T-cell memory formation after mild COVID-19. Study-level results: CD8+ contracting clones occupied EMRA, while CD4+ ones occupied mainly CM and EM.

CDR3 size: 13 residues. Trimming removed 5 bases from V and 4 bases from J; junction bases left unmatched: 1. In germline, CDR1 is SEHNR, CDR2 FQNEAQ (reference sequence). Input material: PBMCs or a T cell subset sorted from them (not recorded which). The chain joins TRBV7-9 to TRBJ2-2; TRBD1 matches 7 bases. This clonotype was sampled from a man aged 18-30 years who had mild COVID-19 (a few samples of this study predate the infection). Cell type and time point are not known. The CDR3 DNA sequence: TGTGCCAGCAGCCGGGACAGCACCGGGGAGCTGTTTTTT. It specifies CASSRDSTGELFF. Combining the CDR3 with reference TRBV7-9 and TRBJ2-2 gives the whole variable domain DTGVSQNPRHKITKRGQNVTFRCDPISEHNRLYWYRQTLGQGPEFLTYFQNEAQLEKSRLLSDRFSAERPKGSFSTLEIQRTEQGDSAMYLCASSRDSTGELFFGEGSRLTVL.